This T cell receptor beta chain was recorded in a study of OX40 agonist ivuxolimab in advanced cancers. Study-level results: More expanded clones were seen, on average, in CD8+ T cells than in CD4+. Among the lowest peripheral clonal expansion occurred in 0.1-3.0 mg/kg partial responders.

The V end lost 2 bases, the J end lost 7 bases, and 18 bases lay between the germline ends. This CDR3 spans 15 amino acids. Per germline, CDR1 MNHEY and CDR2 SVGAGI. Concerning this clone: The antigen remains unidentified.

Assay: immunoSEQ multiplex PCR; the TCRdb copy retains only in-frame clones and omits some. The sample carries 35,000 to 45,000 clones, 91% recorded once. The sequence came from an adult with an advanced solid tumor such as melanoma, head and neck, liver or kidney cancer. Sequences were derived from CD4+ or CD8+ T cells sorted from blood, sampled in a trial of the OX40 agonist ivuxolimab. This chain links TRBV6-5 with TRBJ2-7, with D perhaps assigned TRBD1 or TRBD2 (5 bases each). CDR3 sequence: CASSYGDGRYGEQYF. Written as DNA, the CDR3 is TGTGCCAGCAGTTACGGGGACGGACGGTATGGAGAGCAGTACTTC.